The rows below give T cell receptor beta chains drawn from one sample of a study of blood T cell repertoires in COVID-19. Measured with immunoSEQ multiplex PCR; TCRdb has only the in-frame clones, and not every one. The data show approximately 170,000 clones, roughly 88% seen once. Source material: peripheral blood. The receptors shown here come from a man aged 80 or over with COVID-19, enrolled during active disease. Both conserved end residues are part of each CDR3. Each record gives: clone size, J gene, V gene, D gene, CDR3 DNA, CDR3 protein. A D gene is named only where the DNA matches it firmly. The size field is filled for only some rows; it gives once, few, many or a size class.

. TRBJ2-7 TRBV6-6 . TGTGCCAGCAGTAACTCACAGGGGACTTTATCCTACGAGCAGTACTTC CASSNSQGTLSYEQYF
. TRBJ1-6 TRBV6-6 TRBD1 TGTGCCAGCAGTTACATCCCGGGACAGGTGAATTCACCCCTCCACTTT CASSYIPGQVNSPLHF
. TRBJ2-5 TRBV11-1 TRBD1 TGTGCCAGCAGCTGGGGACAGGGAGAGACCCAGTACTTC CASSWGQGETQYF
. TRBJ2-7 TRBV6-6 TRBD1 TGTGCCAGCAGCTCCGGGACAGGGAGGGCCAACGAGCAGTACTTC CASSSGTGRANEQYF
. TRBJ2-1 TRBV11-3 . TGTGCCAGCAGCGGGAGTGGTCGCGGGTCCTACAATGAGCAGTTCTTC CASSGSGRGSYNEQFF
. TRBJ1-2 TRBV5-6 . TGTGCCAGCAGCTTGGGGGTGGGACTTCTGTATGGCTACACCTTC CASSLGVGLLYGYTF
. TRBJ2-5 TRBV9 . TGTGCCAGCAGCGTAGTGGGGCAATCGGAGACCCAGTACTTC CASSVVGQSETQYF
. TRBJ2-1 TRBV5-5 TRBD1 TGTGCCAGCAGCTTGTTCACAGGGGGCAAGTTCTTC CASSLFTGGKFF
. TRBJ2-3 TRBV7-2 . TGTGCCAGCAGCCGCATAGAGCCAGGCGGGACGACCACAGATACGCAGTATTTT CASSRIEPGGTTTDTQYF
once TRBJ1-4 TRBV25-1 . TGTGCCAGCAGTGACCTTTTGCTGGGCAATGAAAAACTGTTTTTT CASSDLLLGNEKLFF
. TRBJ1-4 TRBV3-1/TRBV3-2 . TGTGCCAGCAGCCATTACAGGGTGTCTAATGAAAAACTGTTTTTT CASSHYRVSNEKLFF
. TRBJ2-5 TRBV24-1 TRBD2 TGTGCCACCAGTGATGAGGCGGGGGGGGATGAGACCCAGTACTTC CATSDEAGGDETQYF
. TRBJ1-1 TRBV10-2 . TGCGCCAGCAGTGAGCGCGGATCTTCGAACACTGAAGCTTTCTTT CASSERGSSNTEAFF
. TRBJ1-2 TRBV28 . TGTGCCAGCAGTTTAGGAGGGCTTGGCTACACCTTC CASSLGGLGYTF
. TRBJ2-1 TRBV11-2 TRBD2 TGTGCCAGCAGGTTTCCTAGCGGGGGGAATTCCTACAATGAGCAGTTCTTC CASRFPSGGNSYNEQFF
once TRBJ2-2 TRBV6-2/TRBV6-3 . TGTGCCAGCAGTATACCCCCCGGCGGGGAGCTGTTTTTT CASSIPPGGELFF
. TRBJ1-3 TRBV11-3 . TGTGCCAGCAGCTTAGAAACAGGGATGCGACTCTCTGGAAACACCATATATTTT CASSLETGMRLSGNTIYF
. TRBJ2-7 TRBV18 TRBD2 TGTGCCAGCTCACCAGGGACTAGCTACGAGCAGTACTTC CASSPGTSYEQYF
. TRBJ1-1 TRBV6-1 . TGTGCCAGCAGTGAAGTGGGCAGGGTCGGCACTGAAGCTTTCTTT CASSEVGRVGTEAFF
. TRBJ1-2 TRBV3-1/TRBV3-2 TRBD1 TGTGCCAGCAGCCGCCTGGGACAGGGGGTCGGCTACACCTTC CASSRLGQGVGYTF
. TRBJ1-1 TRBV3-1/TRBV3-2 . TGTGCCAGCAGCTCCCCCGCTGGGGGGTGGGGCACTGAAGCTTTCTTT CASSSPAGGWGTEAFF
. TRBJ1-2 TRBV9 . TGTGCCAGCAGCCTCAACCGGGACAACACCTATGGCTACACCTTC CASSLNRDNTYGYTF
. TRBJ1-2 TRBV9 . TGTGCCAGCAGCGTAGGTCAGGGGAACTATGGCTACACCTTC CASSVGQGNYGYTF
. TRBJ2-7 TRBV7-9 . TGTGCCAGCAGCCCGAGGGTGGGATACGAGCAGTACTTC CASSPRVGYEQYF
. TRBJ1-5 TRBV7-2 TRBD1 TGTGCCAGCAGCTCCGCTGGGACAGGGGTTATTAGGCCCCAGCATTTT CASSSAGTGVIRPQHF
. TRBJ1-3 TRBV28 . TGTGCCAGCAGTTTATTGGGGGGATCTGGAAACACCATATATTTT CASSLLGGSGNTIYF
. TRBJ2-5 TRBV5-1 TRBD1 TGCGCCAGCAGCTTGGGGGGACAGGGGGCAGAGACCCAGTACTTC CASSLGGQGAETQYF
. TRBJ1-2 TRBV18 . TGTGCCAGCTCACCCCGGACGGCCCCGGAGGACTATGGCTACACCTTC CASSPRTAPEDYGYTF
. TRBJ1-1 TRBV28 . TGTGCCAGCAGTTCCGCGGACAGAATGAACACTGAAGCTTTCTTT CASSSADRMNTEAFF
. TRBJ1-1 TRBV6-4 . TGTGCCAGCAGCTTCAGGGCCAACACTGAAGCTTTCTTT CASSFRANTEAFF
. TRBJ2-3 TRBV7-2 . TGTGCCAGCAGCGCCCCTAACGGAGATACGCAGTATTTT CASSAPNGDTQYF
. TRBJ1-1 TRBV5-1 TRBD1 TGCGCCAGCAGCCCCGGGACAGTCTTGAACACTGAAGCTTTCTTT CASSPGTVLNTEAFF
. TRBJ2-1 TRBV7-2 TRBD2 TGTGCCAGCAGCCTGACTAGCGGGGTATCCTACAATGAGCAGTTCTTC CASSLTSGVSYNEQFF
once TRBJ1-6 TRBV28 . TGTGCCAGCAGCGTCGATTCACCCCTCCACTTT CASSVDSPLHF
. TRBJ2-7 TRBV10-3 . TGTGCCATCAGTGAACCTCCAGGCTACGAGCAGTACTTC CAISEPPGYEQYF
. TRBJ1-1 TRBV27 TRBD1 TGTGCCAGCAGGCCGGGACAGGGGACACCTTTCTTT CASRPGQGTPFF
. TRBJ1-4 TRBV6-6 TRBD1 TGTGCCAGCAGTTTCCCGGACAGGGACGAAAAACTGTTTTTT CASSFPDRDEKLFF
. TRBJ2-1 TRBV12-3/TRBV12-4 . TGTGCCAGCAGTCGGTACAATGAGCAGTTCTTC CASSRYNEQFF
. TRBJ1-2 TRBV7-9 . TGTGCCAGCAGCGCCTCAGGGGCGGACTATGGCTACACCTTC CASSASGADYGYTF
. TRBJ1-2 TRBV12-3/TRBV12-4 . TGTGCCAGCAGCCGGACAGTATATGGCTACACCTTC CASSRTVYGYTF
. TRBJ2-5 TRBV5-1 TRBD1 TGCGCCAGCAGCTTCGTACAGGGGTCCCAAGAGACCCAGTACTTC CASSFVQGSQETQYF
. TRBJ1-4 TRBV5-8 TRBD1 TGTGCCAGCAGCGGGGTTGGCAGGGGGCGCGAGATGGAAAAACTGTTTTTT CASSGVGRGREMEKLFF
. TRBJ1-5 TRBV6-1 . TGTGCCAGCAGTGAACTGGTACAGGGTCATCAGCCCCAGCATTTT CASSELVQGHQPQHF
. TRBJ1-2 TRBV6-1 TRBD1 TGTGCCAGCAGTGAATCGACAGGGCATGGCTACACCTTC CASSESTGHGYTF
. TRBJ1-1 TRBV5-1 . TGCGCCAGCAACGAGGGGAGGATGAACACTGAAGCTTTCTTT CASNEGRMNTEAFF
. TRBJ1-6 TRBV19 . TGTGCCAGTAGTATAACCGGGGAGCTAGGATCACCCCTCCACTTT CASSITGELGSPLHF
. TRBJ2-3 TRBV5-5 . TGTGCCAGCAGCTCAAGGACAGCCACAGATACGCAGTATTTT CASSSRTATDTQYF
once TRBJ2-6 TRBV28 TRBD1 TGTGCCAGCAGTGCCCTATTCGGGACAGGGGGCACCGGGGCCAACGTCCTGACTTTC CASSALFGTGGTGANVLTF
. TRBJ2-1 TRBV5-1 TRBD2 TGCGCCAGCAGCTTTGGAGAGAGCGGGGGGTACAATGAGCAGTTCTTC CASSFGESGGYNEQFF
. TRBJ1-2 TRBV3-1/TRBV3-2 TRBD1 TGTGCCATCCAGACAGGGGGCGGAGGCTACACCTTC CAIQTGGGGYTF
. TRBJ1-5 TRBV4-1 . TGCGCCAGCAGCCGACAGTCAGATCAGCCCCAGCATTTT CASSRQSDQPQHF
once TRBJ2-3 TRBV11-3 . TGTGCCAGCAGCAGAGCCGGGGAAGTCGTAGATACGCAGTATTTT CASSRAGEVVDTQYF
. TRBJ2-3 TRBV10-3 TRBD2 TGTGCCATCAGTGACCCGCTCAGCGGGACTCCGGTCGGCACAGATACGCAGTATTTT CAISDPLSGTPVGTDTQYF
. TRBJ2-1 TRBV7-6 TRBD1 TGTGCCAGCAGCCTTCGGGACAGCTATTCCTACAATGAGCAGTTCTTC CASSLRDSYSYNEQFF
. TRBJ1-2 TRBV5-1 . TGCGCCAGCAGCTTGGCGGACAGCTATGGCTACACCTTC CASSLADSYGYTF